This TCR beta chain was profiled in a study of vaccination effects on CD4 cells after COVID-19. The wider study: The post-vaccine samples were taken, at the median, 72 days after the second dose. Study-level findings and limits: From healthy vaccinees, only 1 of 255 vaccine-induced clones also reacted to common cold coronaviruses.

CDR1 SEHNR and CDR2 FQNEAQ come from the germline V gene (reference sequence). Trimming left V 5 bases short and J 1 base short, with 8 bases between. This CDR3 has 13 residues. Remarks on this clone: The antigen remains undetermined.

Using immunoSEQ multiplex PCR, the repertoire was profiled, and TCRdb retains in-frame clones only, with some absent. The table has 20,000 to 30,000 clones, roughly three quarters seen once; the top ten hold around 8.5%. Antigen-specific CD4+ T cells were expanded (with viral peptide pools) by the ViraFEST assay ahead of sequencing. Following a roughly ten-day culture, CD4+ T cells were purified. Either the BNT162b2 or mRNA-1273 vaccine was given to participants in two doses. Recipients of the vaccine had no prior SARS-CoV-2 infection and negative nucleocapsid antibodies. Days 3 and 7 were when half the medium was replaced with IL-2 medium.

Sequences were derived from CD4+ T cells from PBMCs cultured with SARS-CoV-2 spike peptides, sampled after COVID-19 vaccination. This sequence originates from a human donor who received a COVID-19 vaccine. This chain connects TRBV7-9 to TRBJ1-2; no clear D gene. The CDR3 DNA sequence: TGTGCCAGCAGCCCCGAGTATAACTATGGCTACACCTTC. It specifies CASSPEYNYGYTF.